This T cell receptor beta chain was obtained from a study of T cell responses to AZD1222 COVID-19 vaccine. Comments on this clone: Its antigen is not known.

Assay used: immunoSEQ multiplex PCR; TCRdb lists only in-frame clones, some missing. The sample yields some 170,000 clones, roughly 94% seen once. Findings and limits, study-wide: Spike-specific TCR repertoires showed rising breadth and depth after two AZD1222 doses. Repertoire sampling was restricted to post-peak T cell response timepoints.

The CDR3 consists of 17 residues. Trimming at V came to 6 bases and at J to 1 base, leaving 7 bases not matched to a gene. This clonotype was sampled from an adult who received the AZD1222 COVID-19 vaccine. The chain couples TRBV23-1 to TRBJ1-4; 11 bases are shared with TRBD1. TRBV23-1 belongs to the ORF category, with a function that is uncertain. The sequencing used peripheral blood, collected 28 days after the second AZD1222 dose. The CDR3 here is CASSLGTGGRTNEKLFF. CDR3 bases: TGCGCCAGCAGCCTTGGGACAGGGGGGAGAACTAATGAAAAACTGTTTTTT.